Each of the 9 T cell receptor beta chains below was sequenced from the same sample in a study of T cells in Graves' hyperthyroidism and ophthalmopathy. TCR beta CDR3 region amplification was performed from RNA transcripts. The HTBI primer set drove a first-round RT-PCR of the TCR CDR3. TCRdb itself ran the multiplex PCR reads through MiXCR, one entry per CDR3 protein. The repertoire includes about 400,000 distinct CDR3 sequences, more than 12% of them detected once, and about 33% sits in the top ten. The material sequenced was blood. The receptors derive from a woman in her 30s with Graves' hyperthyroidism.

This clonotype has at least ten counts. This chain uses TRBV5-5 with TRBJ1-5; TRBD1 matches at 7 bases. The V gene end was trimmed by 4 bases and the J gene end by 5 bases; junction bases not matched to a gene: 9. CDR1 and CDR2 (germline): SGHKS, YYEKEE (reference sequence). The CDR3 length is 15 residues. CDR3: CASSVGQDSHQPQHF. CDR3 sequence (DNA): TGTGCCAGCAGCGTCGGACAGGACTCTCATCAGCCCCAGCATTTT. The whole variable domain, remainder taken from reference TRBV5-5 and TRBJ1-5, is DAGVTQSPTHLIKTRGQQVTLRCSPISGHKSVSWYQQVLGQGPQFIFQYYEKEERGRGNFPDRFSARQFPNYSSELNVNALLLGDSALYLCASSVGQDSHQPQHFGDGTRLSIL.

This clonotype came up many times. The chain links TRBV3-1 to TRBJ1-5; the D is unclear. The CDR3 covers 13 residues. Deletions cut 1 base from V and 4 bases from J, with 5 bases between. Germline V CDR1 and CDR2: LGHDT, YNNKEL (reference sequence). The CDR3 reads CASSQAWNQPQHF. DNA for the CDR3: TGTGCCAGCAGCCAAGCGTGGAATCAGCCCCAGCATTTT.

The genes are TRBV5-1 and TRBJ1-6; D uncertain. The V gene's germline CDR1 is SGHRS and CDR2 YFSETQ. The V gene lost 4 bases and the J gene lost 9 bases, with 17 bases spanning the gap. This CDR3 has 15 amino acids. This CDR3 reads CASSPGGSKGSPLHF. CDR3 sequence (DNA): TGCGCCAGCAGCCCGGGCGGGTCCAAGGGTTCACCCCTCCACTTT.

There are a few counts of this clonotype. The chain joins TRBV28 to TRBJ2-2; TRBD2 might be the D (6 bases). Germline CDR1 MDHEN, CDR2 SYDVKM. With 0 bases removed from V and 1 base from J, the gap between germline ends came to 9 bases. The CDR3 loop spans 16 amino acids. Here the CDR3 reads CASSLWDGGNTGELFF. Here the CDR3 DNA reads TGTGCCAGCAGTTTATGGGACGGGGGGAACACCGGGGAGCTGTTTTTT.

Points on this clonotype: Mismatch with germline at one junction end may stem from a read error. This sequence joins TRBV5-1 and TRBJ2-1; 10 bases line up with TRBD2. The J call may be in error: the DNA end matches TRBJ2-7 better. CDR1 and CDR2 from the germline V gene are SGHRS and YFSETQ. CDR3 length: 15 amino acids. CDR3 in amino acids: CASSVGLADYNEQYF. Written as DNA, the CDR3 is TGTGCCAGCAGCGTCGGACTAGCGGACTACAATGAGCAGTACTTC.

This clonotype was picked up a small number of times. CDR3 sequence: CSARVLGSLEDTQYF. DNA for the CDR3: TGCAGTGCTAGAGTGTTGGGCTCATTGGAGGATACGCAGTATTTT. The V call is TRBV20-1, the J call TRBJ2-3; D gene uncertain. Trimming shortened V by 1 base and J by 6 bases, and 17 bases separated the two germline ends. CDR1 is DFQATT and CDR2 is SNEGSKA in the germline V gene (reference sequence). The CDR3 has 15 amino acids.

The CDR3 DNA follows: TGTGCCAGCAGCCAGGACCTCTCCCCCAGGTCTGATCAGCCCCAGCATTTT. Translating gives CASSQDLSPRSDQPQHF. The rearrangement joins TRBV7-2 to TRBJ1-5; D call uncertain. CDR1 and CDR2 (germline): SGHTA, FQGNSA. V lost 5 bases to trimming and J lost 5 bases, with 22 bases between them. The length of the CDR3 is 17 residues. Supplemented by reference TRBV7-2 and TRBJ1-5, the full variable domain reads GAGVSQSPSNKVTEKGKDVELRCDPISGHTALYWYRQSLGQGLEFLIYFQGNSAPDKSGLPSDRFSAERTGGSVSTLTIQRTQQEDSAVYLCASSQDLSPRSDQPQHFGDGTRLSIL.

Comment on this clonotype: A read error may account for a junction end that differs from germline. The chain employs TRBV13 and TRBJ2-1, with 14 bases fitting TRBD2. In germline, CDR1 is PRHDT, CDR2 FYEKMQ (reference sequence). The CDR3 consists of 15 residues. The CDR3, as DNA: TGTCCCAGCAGCCGAGGGACTAGCGGGAGCAATGAGCAGTTCTTC. It codes for CPSSRGTSGSNEQFF. The variable domain in full, completed from reference TRBV13 and TRBJ2-1, reads AAGVIQSPRHLIKEKRETATLKCYPIPRHDTVYWYQQGPGQDPQFLISFYEKMQSDKGSIPDRFSAQQFSDYHSELNMSSLELGDSALYFCPSSRGTSGSNEQFFGPGTRLTVL.

Only a few counts were recorded for this clonotype. This rearrangement joins TRBV3-1 to TRBJ1-2; D is unclear. The CDR3 covers 16 residues. V lost 0 bases, J lost 5 bases, and 16 bases lay in between. Germline V CDR1 and CDR2: LGHDT, YNNKEL (reference sequence). CDR3 nucleotides: TGTGCCAGCAGCCAAGACATTCGGCAGGCCCATTATGGCTACACCTTC. It is translated as CASSQDIRQAHYGYTF.